This T cell receptor (beta chain) was retrieved from a study of regulatory T cells in long-lasting Graves disease. Study findings and constraints: Only a small sample size was used, which may have cut accuracy. TRBV28, TRBJ1-2 and TRBJ2-5 were favored in persistent disease. Persistent Graves' cases showed lower TCR diversity than newly diagnosed cases.

The CDR3 sequence is 18 residues long. The germline CDR1 and CDR2 sequences are SEHNR and FQNEAQ (reference sequence). After removal of 3 bases from V and 8 bases from J, the junction contained 17 bases not matched to a gene. The authors made the TCR library using RNA they extracted from PBMCs. Graves' disease was diagnosed by American Thyroid Association guidelines. One entry per CDR3 protein results from TCRdb running MiXCR on the reads. Altogether about 1,600 distinct CDR3 sequences are present, around 80% being singletons, with the ten largest covering 7.3%. About this clonotype: Its matching antigen is unknown.

The V call is TRBV7-9, the J call TRBJ2-3; 10 positions match TRBD1. The sequence was collected from a woman aged 18 to 35 with Graves disease. Sequenced here: peripheral blood mononuclear cells (PBMCs), sampled with antithyroid drug treatment, in newly diagnosed or persistent Graves disease (not recorded which). CDR3 protein: CASSLPGQGPVLQATQYF. The CDR3 bases are TGTGCCAGCAGCTTGCCGGGACAGGGGCCCGTCTTGCAAGCTACGCAGTATTTT.